The 3 T cell receptor beta chains below were found in one sample sequenced in a study of shared clonotypes between healthy human individuals. Sequenced by immunoSEQ multiplex PCR; TCRdb stores in-frame clones only, minus some. The repertoire includes over 95,000 clones, around 71% of them detected once, and approximately 23% sits in the top ten. The sample comprised memory CD8+ T cells sorted from blood. Sample subset: CD45RO+ cells pooled with CCR7-negative TemRA cells. These receptors all stem from a woman aged 25-40 years in good health.

Worth noting for this clone: It may be a read error: a sequence one base away is much more abundant. The chain recombines TRBV11-2 with TRBJ2-7, with D uncertain. The germline V gene has CDR1 SGHAT and CDR2 FQNNGV. V was cut by 5 bases and J by 3 bases, with 5 bases left in between. The CDR3 spans 11 residues. CDR3 DNA sequence: TGTGCCAGCAGCCTGAACTACGAGCAGTACTTC. It is translated as CASSLNYEQYF.

V is TRBV2 and J is TRBJ2-7; 10 bases map to TRBD2. CDR3 size: 15 residues. With V trimmed by 0 bases and J by 6 bases, 5 bases remained unmatched. Germline assignment: CDR1 SNHLY and CDR2 FYNNEI. This CDR3 reads CASSEAGGLASEQYF. Here the CDR3 DNA reads TGTGCCAGCAGTGAAGCGGGGGGACTAGCGTCCGAGCAGTACTTC.

There are a few counts of this clone. The J gene is TRBJ1-1, the V gene TRBV5-6; D possibly corresponds to TRBD1 (5 bases). From germline, CDR1 is SGHDT and CDR2 YYEEEE. Between the trimmed V and J ends, which lost 1 base and 4 bases, there was a span of 8 bases. This CDR3 is built from 13 residues. The CDR3 reads CASSLPGGTEAFF. The CDR3, as DNA: TGTGCCAGCAGCTTGCCGGGGGGCACTGAAGCTTTCTTT. Together with reference TRBV5-6 and TRBJ1-1, the CDR3 gives the full variable domain: DAGVTQSPTHLIKTRGQQVTLRCSPKSGHDTVSWYQQALGQGPQFIFQYYEEEERQRGNFPDRFSGHQFPNYSSELNVNALLLGDSALYLCASSLPGGTEAFFGQGTRLTVV.